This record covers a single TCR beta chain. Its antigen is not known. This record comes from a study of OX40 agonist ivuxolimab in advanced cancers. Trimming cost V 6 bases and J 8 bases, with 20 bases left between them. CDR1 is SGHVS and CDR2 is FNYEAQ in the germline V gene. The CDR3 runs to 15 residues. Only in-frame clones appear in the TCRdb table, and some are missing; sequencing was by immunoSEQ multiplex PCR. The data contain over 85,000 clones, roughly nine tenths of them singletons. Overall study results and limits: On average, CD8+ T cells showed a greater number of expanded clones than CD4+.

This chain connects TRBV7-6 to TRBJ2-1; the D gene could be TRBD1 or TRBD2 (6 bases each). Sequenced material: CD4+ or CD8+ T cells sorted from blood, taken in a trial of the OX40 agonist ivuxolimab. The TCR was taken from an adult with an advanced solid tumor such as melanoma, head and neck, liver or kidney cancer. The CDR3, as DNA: TGTGCCAGCAGAAAAAGGGGGGAAGACTGGGATGAGCAGTTCTTC. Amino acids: CASRKRGEDWDEQFF.